The T cell receptor (beta chain) described here comes from a study of blood T cell repertoires in COVID-19. Across the study: Some COVID-19 samples were acute and others convalescent; all came from the United States, Italy and Spain. The cDNA or gDNA used as material had been derived from T cells, B-cell-depleted T cells, or PBMCs.

The authors' processing: Amplification of reference gene primers provided the estimated nucleated cell counts. Clones were sequenced by immunoSEQ multiplex PCR, and TCRdb holds only the in-frame ones, with some missing. Clonal size and the V and J genes are those of that table, whereas D and trimming came from the DNA. There are about 180,000 clones in the sample; around 76% occur only once, and roughly 8.1% lies in the top ten. Germline-derived CDR1 and CDR2 are DFQATT and SNEGSKA (reference sequence). Trimming shortened V by 3 bases and J by 6 bases, and 18 bases separated the two germline ends. The CDR3 has 14 amino acids.

The source is a woman between 65 and 79 years old with acute or convalescent COVID-19. V gene TRBV20-1 combines with J gene TRBJ2-7; a possible D gene is TRBD2 (6 bases). The specimen sequenced was peripheral blood. The CDR3: CSASGFWEAPEQYF. The CDR3 region has the DNA TGCAGTGCTAGTGGATTTTGGGAGGCGCCCGAGCAGTACTTC.